These 16 T cell receptor beta chains originate from one sample sequenced in a study of T-cell reconstitution after alpha-beta-depleted transplantation in children. The TCRbeta library was prepared with unique molecular identifiers. MiXCR, applied by TCRdb to the PCR reads, yields one record per CDR3 protein. This repertoire shows just over 200,000 distinct CDR3 sequences, 7.5% to 9.5% found once; its top ten account for about a third. Sequenced here: PBMCs, mostly from graft donor cells, sampled 360 days after TCRalphabeta/CD19-depleted stem cell transplant. These receptors were collected from a male patient between 2 and 15 years old who had a stem cell transplant for acute myeloid leukemia, so the T cells may come from the graft donor.

This clonotype was observed a few times. This chain connects TRBV29-1 to TRBJ2-7; TRBD1 matches 8 bases. The CDR3 length is 12 residues. Trimming took 7 bases from V and 1 from J; bases not matched to a gene: 3. Germline lookup yields CDR1 SQVTM and CDR2 ANQGSEA. The CDR3 DNA sequence: TGCAGCGGGGGACAGGATTCCTACGAGCAGTACTTC. It translates to CSGGQDSYEQYF.

The table lists this clonotype with many counts. This sequence joins TRBV20-1 and TRBJ2-5; the D is unclear. CDR3 size: 13 residues. With 2 bases removed from V and 2 bases from J, the gap between germline ends came to 9 bases. Looked up from germline, CDR1 is DFQATT and CDR2 is SNEGSKA (reference sequence). The DNA of the CDR3 is TGCAGTGCTAGAATCCCTAATCAAGAGACCCAGTACTTC. Protein product: CSARIPNQETQYF.

There are a few counts of this clonotype. V and J are TRBV11-1 and TRBJ2-1; D assignment may be TRBD1 or TRBD2 (5 bases each). From germline, CDR1 is SGHAT and CDR2 FQDESV (reference sequence). The CDR3 length is 14 residues. V was trimmed by 5 bases and J by 3 bases, leaving 11 bases between them. The CDR3 DNA is TGTGCCAGCAGCCAGGGACCGGACTACAATGAGCAGTTCTTC. Amino acid sequence: CASSQGPDYNEQFF. The complete variable domain, with remaining parts taken from reference TRBV11-1 and TRBJ2-1, reads EAEVAQSPRYKITEKSQAVAFWCDPISGHATLYWYRQILGQGPELLVQFQDESVVDDSQLPKDRFSAERLKGVDSTLKIQPAELGDSAMYLCASSQGPDYNEQFFGPGTRLTVL.

V and J are TRBV3-1 and TRBJ2-7; TRBD1 is a possible D gene (5 bases). The CDR3 is made up of 14 amino acids. Germline values: CDR1 LGHDT, CDR2 YNNKEL (reference sequence). V dropped 5 bases and J dropped 6 bases, with 17 bases sitting between them. The CDR3 reads CASSWGHESGEQYF. The CDR3 nucleotides read TGTGCCAGCAGCTGGGGCCACGAATCGGGCGAGCAGTACTTC.

This rearrangement joins TRBV18 to TRBJ2-1; TRBD2 matches at 9 bases. The CDR3 loop spans 14 amino acids. V dropped 1 base and J dropped 5; count of bases not matched to a gene: 0. Germline V lookup: CDR1 KGHSH, CDR2 LQKENI. The CDR3 loop reads CASSPQRGDNEQFF. The DNA of the CDR3 is TGTGCCAGCTCACCACAGCGGGGGGACAATGAGCAGTTCTTC.

This clonotype was observed a handful of times. The rearrangement uses TRBV18 and TRBJ1-5, with D possibly matching TRBD1 (6 bases). Trimming stripped 4 bases from V and 3 bases from J, with 16 bases between. The CDR3 length is 16 residues. The germline gives CDR1 KGHSH, CDR2 LQKENI. CDR3 nucleotide sequence: TGTGCCAGCTCACTCGAAACGGGGGGGCACAATCAGCCCCAGCATTTT. Translation: CASSLETGGHNQPQHF.

This clonotype was observed many times. This rearrangement joins TRBV20-1 to TRBJ1-2, with 8 positions matching TRBD1. The CDR3 is made up of 13 amino acids. Trimming cost V 5 bases and J 6 bases; bases outside gene matches: 8. Per germline, CDR1 DFQATT and CDR2 SNEGSKA (reference sequence). CDR3 sequence (DNA): TGCAGTGCTCGTTCGAGGACAGGGCATGGCTACACCTTC. Translated, it gives CSARSRTGHGYTF.

DNA for the CDR3: TGTGCCACCAGCAATACTCTCTACGGGGAGGGGAGCTATCAGCCCCAGCATTTT. Protein product: CATSNTLYGEGSYQPQHF. The chain has TRBV15 and TRBJ1-5, with a possible D match to TRBD1 (5 bases). Germline V gene lookup returns CDR1 LNHNV and CDR2 YYDKDF (reference sequence). The length of the CDR3 is 18 residues. With 4 bases removed from V and 5 bases from J, the gap between germline ends came to 24 bases.

J is TRBJ2-2 and V is TRBV24-1; D remains unclear. The CDR3 spans 16 residues. V was pared by 2 bases and J by 0 bases, with 9 bases between. Germline V gene lookup returns CDR1 KGHDR and CDR2 SFDVKD. CDR3 sequence reads: CATSDSKSPNTGELFF. CDR3 bases: TGTGCCACCAGTGATTCGAAGAGCCCGAACACCGGGGAGCTGTTTTTT.

This clonotype was counted at least ten times. The V and J genes are TRBV12-3 or TRBV12-4 and TRBJ2-3; D remains ambiguous. V gave up 3 bases and J gave up 5 bases, with 9 bases separating them. CDR3 size: 13 residues. CDR3 in DNA: TGTGCCAGCAGTTTGCTAGTCCGAGATACGCAGTATTTT. It codes for CASSLLVRDTQYF.

The chain uses TRBV20-1 and TRBJ1-4; no firm D call. CDR1 and CDR2 (germline): DFQATT, SNEGSKA (reference sequence). The CDR3 has 14 residues. V was shortened by 0 bases and J by 8 bases, with 13 bases between the two germline ends. The CDR3 protein is CSARDALVGEKLFF. Here the CDR3 DNA reads TGCAGTGCTAGAGATGCCCTGGTCGGGGAAAAACTGTTTTTT.

This clonotype came up a few times. The chain links TRBV12-3 or TRBV12-4 to TRBJ1-2; D may be TRBD1 (5 bases). This CDR3 contains 12 residues. V lost 3 bases and J 4 bases, leaving 6 bases between the germline ends. This chain's CDR3 is CASSLGVYGYTF. The CDR3 DNA sequence: TGTGCCAGCAGTTTGGGGGTCTATGGCTACACCTTC.

The rearrangement links TRBV7-8 to TRBJ1-6; a possible D gene is TRBD1 (6 bases). V was pared by 4 bases and J by 8 bases, with 18 bases between. The CDR3 has 16 residues. Germline CDR1 SGHVS, CDR2 FQNEAQ. In DNA, the CDR3 is TGTGCCAGCAGCTCCTCCTGGACAGCTTCTTATTCACCCCTCCACTTT. Its translation: CASSSSWTASYSPLHF.

This clonotype showed up many times. The genes are TRBV5-1 and TRBJ2-1; D might be TRBD2 (7 bases). In germline, CDR1 is SGHRS, CDR2 YFSETQ. The CDR3 is 15 amino acids. V was cut by 4 bases and J by 1 base, with 12 bases left in between. In DNA form, the CDR3 reads TGCGCCAGCAGCGGGGGGGCGGTATCCTACAATGAGCAGTTCTTC. The encoded protein is CASSGGAVSYNEQFF.

The chain has TRBV15 and TRBJ2-7, with 13 bases aligning to TRBD2. Germline CDR1 reads LNHNV; CDR2 reads YYDKDF (reference sequence). The CDR3 extends over 16 amino acids. Trimming at V came to 1 base and at J to 6 bases, leaving 6 bases not matched to a gene. The CDR3 is CATSRGTSGSIVEQYF. The CDR3 DNA sequence: TGTGCCACCAGCAGAGGGACTAGCGGGAGTATCGTCGAGCAGTACTTC.

About this clonotype itself: Because the CDR3's place on the DNA is in doubt, the DNA is left out and the CDR3 is given as listed by TCRdb. This rearrangement joins TRBV10-3 to TRBJ2-2; no DNA check was done on the table's D call, TRBD2. The CDR3 region is 15 residues in length, termini included. Germline V gives CDR1 ENHRY, CDR2 SYGVKD. CDR3 residues: CAVSGRARTPGSCFF.